This T cell receptor (beta chain) was identified during a study of T cells in Graves' hyperthyroidism and ophthalmopathy. With respect to this clonotype: Antigen unknown.

Germline V CDR1 and CDR2: DFQATT, SNEGSKA (reference sequence). The V and J ends lost 4 bases and 11 bases respectively, with 14 bases between them. This CDR3 contains 12 residues. Amplification targeted TCR beta CDR3 regions from RNA transcripts. First-round RT-PCR targeting the TCR CDR3 was performed with the HTBI primer set. TCRdb used MiXCR to reprocess the multiplex PCR reads, holding one entry per CDR3 protein. In the table there are roughly 500,000 distinct CDR3 sequences, 46% of which are singletons. Study outcomes and limitations: A 13 V-J signature model discriminated ophthalmopathy versus stable hyperthyroidism. Most thyroid clonotypes expanded above 0.001 were also detected in blood.

Investigators excluded patients with uncontrolled infection, other autoimmune disease, pregnancy or lactation. The chain employs TRBV20-1 and TRBJ1-4; tentative D call: TRBD1 (6 bases). The sequence was obtained from an adult woman with Graves' disease, either hyperthyroidism or ophthalmopathy (not recorded which). The sample comprised peripheral blood or thyroid tissue (not recorded which). In DNA form, the CDR3 reads TGCAGTGCTACCCAGGGGATCGGCAAACTGTTTTTT. Protein sequence: CSATQGIGKLFF.